The present TCR beta chain was sequenced within a study of shared clonotypes between healthy human individuals. V was shortened by 4 bases and J by 4 bases, with 14 bases between the two germline ends. CDR3 size: 14 residues. Germline V gives CDR1 MDHEN, CDR2 SYDVKM. Measured with immunoSEQ multiplex PCR; TCRdb has only the in-frame clones, and not every one. The table lists some 500,000 clones, 90% to 96% of them singletons. With regard to this clone: Its antigen is unknown.

Study outcomes and limitations: Generally, naive subsets came out with larger estimated richness than memory subsets. Clonotypes not shared had lower generation probabilities than those common to all four donors.

Sequencing was carried out using naive CD4+ T cells sorted from blood. Subset meaning: CD45RA+ positively selected. The source of this sequence is a woman younger than 45 in good health. The chain is built from TRBV28 and TRBJ2-7, with TRBD1 as a possible D gene (5 bases). The DNA of the CDR3 is TGTGCCAGCAGTTCAAATCGGCAGGGTTACGAGCAGTACTTC. As protein: CASSSNRQGYEQYF. The whole variable domain, filled in from reference TRBV28 and TRBJ2-7, reads DVKVTQSSRYLVKRTGEKVFLECVQDMDHENMFWYRQDPGLGLRLIYFSYDVKMKEKGDIPEGYSVSREKKERFSLILESASTNQTSMYLCASSSNRQGYEQYFGPGTRLTVT.